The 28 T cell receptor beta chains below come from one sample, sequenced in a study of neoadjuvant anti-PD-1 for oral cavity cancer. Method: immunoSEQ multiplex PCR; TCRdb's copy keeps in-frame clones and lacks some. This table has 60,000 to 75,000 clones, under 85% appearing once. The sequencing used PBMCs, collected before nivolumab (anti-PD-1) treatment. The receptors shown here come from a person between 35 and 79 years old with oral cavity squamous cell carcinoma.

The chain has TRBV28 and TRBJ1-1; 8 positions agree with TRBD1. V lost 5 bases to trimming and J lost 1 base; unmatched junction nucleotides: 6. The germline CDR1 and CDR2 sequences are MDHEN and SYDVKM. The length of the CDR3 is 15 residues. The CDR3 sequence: CASSPWTGRNTEAFF. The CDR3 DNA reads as TGTGCCAGCAGTCCATGGACAGGGAGGAACACTGAAGCTTTCTTT.

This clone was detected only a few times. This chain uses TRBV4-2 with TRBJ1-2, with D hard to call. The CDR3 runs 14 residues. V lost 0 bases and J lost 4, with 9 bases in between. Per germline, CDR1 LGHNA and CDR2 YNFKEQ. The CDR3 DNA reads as TGTGCCAGCAGCCAAGATCATGTAGCCTATGGCTACACCTTC. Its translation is CASSQDHVAYGYTF.

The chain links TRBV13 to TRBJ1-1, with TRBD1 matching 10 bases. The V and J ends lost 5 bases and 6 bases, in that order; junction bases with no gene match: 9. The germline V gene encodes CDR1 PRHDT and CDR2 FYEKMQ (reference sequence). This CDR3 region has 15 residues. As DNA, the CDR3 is TGTGCCAGCAGCCCTAGACAGGGGGCGAGTCCTGAAGCTTTCTTT. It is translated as CASSPRQGASPEAFF.

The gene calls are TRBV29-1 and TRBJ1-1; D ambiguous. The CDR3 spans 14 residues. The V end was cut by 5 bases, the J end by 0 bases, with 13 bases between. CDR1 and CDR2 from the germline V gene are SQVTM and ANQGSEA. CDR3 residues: CSVRPTFMNTEAFF. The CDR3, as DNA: TGCAGCGTTCGACCCACCTTCATGAACACTGAAGCTTTCTTT.

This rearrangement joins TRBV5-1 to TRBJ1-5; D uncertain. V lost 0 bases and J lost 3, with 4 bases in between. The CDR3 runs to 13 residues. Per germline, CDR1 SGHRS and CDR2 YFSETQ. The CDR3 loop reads CASSLANNQPQHF. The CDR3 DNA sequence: TGCGCCAGCAGCTTGGCCAACAATCAGCCCCAGCATTTT. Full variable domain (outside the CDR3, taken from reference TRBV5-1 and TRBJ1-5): KAGVTQTPRYLIKTRGQQVTLSCSPISGHRSVSWYQQTPGQGLQFLFEYFSETQRNKGNFPGRFSGRQFSNSRSEMNVSTLELGDSALYLCASSLANNQPQHFGDGTRLSIL.

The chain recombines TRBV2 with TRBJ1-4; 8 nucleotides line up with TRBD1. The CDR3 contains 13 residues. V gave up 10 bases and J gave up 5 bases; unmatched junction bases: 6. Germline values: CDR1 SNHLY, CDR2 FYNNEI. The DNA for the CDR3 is TGTGCCACCGGCCGGACAGGGAATGAAAAACTGTTTTTT. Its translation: CATGRTGNEKLFF.

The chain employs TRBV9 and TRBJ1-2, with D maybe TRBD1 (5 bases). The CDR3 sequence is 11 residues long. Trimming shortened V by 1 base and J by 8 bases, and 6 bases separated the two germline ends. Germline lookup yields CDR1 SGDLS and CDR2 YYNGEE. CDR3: CASSVWGGYTF. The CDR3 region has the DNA TGTGCCAGCAGCGTATGGGGCGGCTACACCTTC.

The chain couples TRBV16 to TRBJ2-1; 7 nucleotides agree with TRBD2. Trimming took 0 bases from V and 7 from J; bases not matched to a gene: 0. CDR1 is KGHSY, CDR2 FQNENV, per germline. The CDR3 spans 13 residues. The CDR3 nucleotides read TGTGCCAGCAGCCAATCGGGGGGGAATGAGCAGTTCTTC. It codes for CASSQSGGNEQFF.

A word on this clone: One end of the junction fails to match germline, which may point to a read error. CDR3 sequence (DNA): TGTGCCAGTAGTAAATGGAGTAATGGCAATCAGCCCCGGCATTTT. Protein sequence: CASSKWSNGNQPRHF. The gene calls are TRBV19 and TRBJ1-5; D unresolved. Looked up from germline, CDR1 is LNHDA and CDR2 is SQIVND (reference sequence). CDR3 length equals 15 residues.

The CDR3 reads CASSYGPLTEAFF. Written as DNA, the CDR3 is TGTGCCAGCAGTTACGGGCCCCTCACTGAAGCTTTCTTT. The rearrangement uses TRBV6-5 and TRBJ1-1; D uncertain. The V and J ends lost 2 bases and 4 bases respectively, with 8 bases between them. The length of the CDR3 is 13 residues. CDR1 is MNHEY, CDR2 SVGAGI, per germline.

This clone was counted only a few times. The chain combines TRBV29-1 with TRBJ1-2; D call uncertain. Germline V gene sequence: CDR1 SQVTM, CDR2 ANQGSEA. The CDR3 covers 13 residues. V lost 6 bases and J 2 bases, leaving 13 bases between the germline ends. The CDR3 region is CSVADGTNYGYTF. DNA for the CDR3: TGCAGCGTCGCCGACGGCACAAACTATGGCTACACCTTC. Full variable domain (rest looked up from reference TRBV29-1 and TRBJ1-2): SAVISQKPSRDICQRGTSLTIQCQVDSQVTMMFWYRQQPGQSLTLIATANQGSEATYESGFVIDKFPISRPNLTFSTLTVSNMSPEDSSIYLCSVADGTNYGYTFGSGTRLTVV.

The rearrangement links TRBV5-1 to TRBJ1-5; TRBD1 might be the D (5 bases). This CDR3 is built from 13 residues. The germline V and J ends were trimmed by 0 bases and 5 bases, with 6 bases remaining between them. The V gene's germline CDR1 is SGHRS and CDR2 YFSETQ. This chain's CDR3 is CASSLEGHQPQHF. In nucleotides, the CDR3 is TGCGCCAGCAGCTTGGAGGGGCATCAGCCCCAGCATTTT.

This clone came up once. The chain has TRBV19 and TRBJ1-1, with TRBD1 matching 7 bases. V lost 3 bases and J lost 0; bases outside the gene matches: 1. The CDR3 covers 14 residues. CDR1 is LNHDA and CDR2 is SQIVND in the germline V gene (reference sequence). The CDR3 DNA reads TGTGCCAGTAGTATCGGACAGGTGAACACTGAAGCTTTCTTT. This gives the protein CASSIGQVNTEAFF.

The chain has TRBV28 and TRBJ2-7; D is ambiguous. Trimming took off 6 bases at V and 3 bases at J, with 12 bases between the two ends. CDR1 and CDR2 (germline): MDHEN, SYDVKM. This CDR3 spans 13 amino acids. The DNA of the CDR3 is TGTGCCAGCAGACGCGGATCATACTACGAGCAGTACTTC. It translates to CASRRGSYYEQYF. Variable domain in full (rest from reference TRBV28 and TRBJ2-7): DVKVTQSSRYLVKRTGEKVFLECVQDMDHENMFWYRQDPGLGLRLIYFSYDVKMKEKGDIPEGYSVSREKKERFSLILESASTNQTSMYLCASRRGSYYEQYFGPGTRLTVT.

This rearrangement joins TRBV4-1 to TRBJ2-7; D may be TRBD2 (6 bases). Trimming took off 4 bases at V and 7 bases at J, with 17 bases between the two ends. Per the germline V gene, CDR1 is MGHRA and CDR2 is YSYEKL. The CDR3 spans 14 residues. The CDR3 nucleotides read TGCGCCAGCAGCCCAGAGCGGGCGTCGGGGGAGCAGTACTTC. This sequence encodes CASSPERASGEQYF.

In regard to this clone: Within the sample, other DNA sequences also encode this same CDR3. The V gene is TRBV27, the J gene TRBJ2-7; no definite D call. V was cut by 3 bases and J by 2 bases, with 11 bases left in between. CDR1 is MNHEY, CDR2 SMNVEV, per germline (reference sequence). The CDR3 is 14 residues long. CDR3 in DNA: TGTGCCAGCAGTTTTTCGCGGATTCCCTACGAGCAGTACTTC. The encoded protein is CASSFSRIPYEQYF.

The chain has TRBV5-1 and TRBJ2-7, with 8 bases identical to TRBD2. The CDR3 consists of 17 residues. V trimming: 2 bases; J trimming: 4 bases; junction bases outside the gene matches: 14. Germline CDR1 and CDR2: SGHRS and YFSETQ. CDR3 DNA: TGCGCCAGCAGCTTTGGAGGTAGCGGGGCCCCCGTTTACGAGCAGTACTTC. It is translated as CASSFGGSGAPVYEQYF.

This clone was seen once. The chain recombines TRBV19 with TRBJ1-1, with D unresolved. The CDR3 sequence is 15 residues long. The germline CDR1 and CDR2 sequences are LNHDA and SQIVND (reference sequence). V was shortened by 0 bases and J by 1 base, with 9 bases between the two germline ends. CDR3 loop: CASSIDTKRNTEAFF. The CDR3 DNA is TGTGCCAGTAGTATAGACACGAAGAGGAACACTGAAGCTTTCTTT.

CDR3 coding DNA: TGTGCCAGGGAGCCGACAGCTTCTGGAAACACCATATATTTT. Its protein product is CAREPTASGNTIYF. V usage is TRBV2 and J usage is TRBJ1-3, with D maybe TRBD1 (5 bases). The CDR3 is 14 amino acids. CDR1 is SNHLY and CDR2 is FYNNEI in the germline V gene. The V and J ends lost 9 bases and 1 base respectively, with 13 bases between them.

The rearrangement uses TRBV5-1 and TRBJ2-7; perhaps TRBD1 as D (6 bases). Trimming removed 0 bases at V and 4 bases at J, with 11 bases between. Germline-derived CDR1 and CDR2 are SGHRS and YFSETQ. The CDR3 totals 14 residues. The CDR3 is CASSLGQGLYEQYF. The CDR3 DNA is TGCGCCAGCAGCTTGGGGCAGGGGCTGTACGAGCAGTACTTC.

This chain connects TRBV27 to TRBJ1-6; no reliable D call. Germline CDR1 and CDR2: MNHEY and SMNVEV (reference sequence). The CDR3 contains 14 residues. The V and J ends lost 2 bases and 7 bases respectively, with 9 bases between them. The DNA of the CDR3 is TGTGCCAGCAGTTTAGAGTTGGGGAATTCACCCCTCCACTTT. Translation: CASSLELGNSPLHF.

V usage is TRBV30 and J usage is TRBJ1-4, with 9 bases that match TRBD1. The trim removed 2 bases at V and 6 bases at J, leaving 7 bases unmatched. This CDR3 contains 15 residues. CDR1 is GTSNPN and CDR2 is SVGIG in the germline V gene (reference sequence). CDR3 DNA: TGTGCCTGGAGTCGCTCCGGGACAGGGTATGAAAAACTGTTTTTT. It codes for CAWSRSGTGYEKLFF.

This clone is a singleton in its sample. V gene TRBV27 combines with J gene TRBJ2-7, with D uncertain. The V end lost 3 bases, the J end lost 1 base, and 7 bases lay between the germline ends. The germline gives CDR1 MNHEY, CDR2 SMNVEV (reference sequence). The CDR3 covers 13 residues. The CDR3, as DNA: TGTGCCAGCAGTTTGACGGGTTCCTACGAGCAGTACTTC. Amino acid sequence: CASSLTGSYEQYF.

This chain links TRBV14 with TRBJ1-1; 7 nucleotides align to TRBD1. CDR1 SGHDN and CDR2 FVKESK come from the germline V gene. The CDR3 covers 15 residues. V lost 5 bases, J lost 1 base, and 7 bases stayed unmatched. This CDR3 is CASSVGAGGNTEAFF. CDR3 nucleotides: TGTGCCAGCAGCGTAGGGGCAGGGGGGAACACTGAAGCTTTCTTT.

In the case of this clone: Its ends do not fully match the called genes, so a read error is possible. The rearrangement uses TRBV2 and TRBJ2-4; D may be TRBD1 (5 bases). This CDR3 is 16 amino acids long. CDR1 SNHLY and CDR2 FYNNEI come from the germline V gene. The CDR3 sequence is CASREGWGSAKNIQYF. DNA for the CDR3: TGTGCCAGCAGAGAAGGTTGGGGCTCAGCCAAAAACATTCAGTACTTC.

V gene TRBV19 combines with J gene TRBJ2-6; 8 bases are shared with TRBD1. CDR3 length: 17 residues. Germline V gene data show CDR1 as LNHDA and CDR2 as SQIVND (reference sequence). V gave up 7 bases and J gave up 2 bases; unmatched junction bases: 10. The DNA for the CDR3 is TGTGCCAGTACACTCCGGACAGGGATTCCTGGGGCCAACGTCCTGACTTTC. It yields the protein CASTLRTGIPGANVLTF.

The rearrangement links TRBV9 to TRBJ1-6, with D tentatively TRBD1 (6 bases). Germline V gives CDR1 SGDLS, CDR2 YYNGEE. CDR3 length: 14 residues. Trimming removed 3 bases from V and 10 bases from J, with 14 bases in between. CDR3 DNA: TGTGCCAGCAGCGCCGGGGGCGATTGGTCACCCCTCCACTTT. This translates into CASSAGGDWSPLHF.

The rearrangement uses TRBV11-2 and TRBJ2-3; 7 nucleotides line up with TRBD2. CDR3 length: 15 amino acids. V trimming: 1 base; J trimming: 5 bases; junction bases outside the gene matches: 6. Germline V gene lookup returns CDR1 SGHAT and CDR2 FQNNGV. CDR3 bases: TGTGCCAGCAGCTTAGGGGCGGGGGATCTAGATACGCAGTATTTT. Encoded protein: CASSLGAGDLDTQYF.